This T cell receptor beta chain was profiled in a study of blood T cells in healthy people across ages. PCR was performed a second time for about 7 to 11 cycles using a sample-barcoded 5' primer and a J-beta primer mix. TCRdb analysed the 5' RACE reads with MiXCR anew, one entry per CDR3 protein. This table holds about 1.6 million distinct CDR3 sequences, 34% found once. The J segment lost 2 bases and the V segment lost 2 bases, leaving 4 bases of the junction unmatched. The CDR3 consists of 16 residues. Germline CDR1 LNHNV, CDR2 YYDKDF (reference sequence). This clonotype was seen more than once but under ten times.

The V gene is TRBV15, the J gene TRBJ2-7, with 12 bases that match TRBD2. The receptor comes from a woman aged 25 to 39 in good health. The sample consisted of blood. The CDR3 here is CATSRPTSGRPYEQYF. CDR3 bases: TGTGCCACCAGCAGACCTACTAGCGGGAGGCCCTACGAGCAGTACTTC.